A single sample is the source of the 20 T cell receptor beta chains below, sequenced in a study of cytomegalovirus exposure and HLA in healthy donors. Data came from immunoSEQ multiplex PCR; TCRdb stores just in-frame clones and leaves some out. The sample has about 170,000 clones, 85% to 90% seen once. Sequenced material: PBMCs. These receptor sequences come from a woman aged 30 to 39 in good health and CMV-seronegative.

The chain links TRBV5-1 to TRBJ2-7; TRBD2 aligns across 7 bases. The CDR3 loop spans 14 amino acids. Germline loops: CDR1 SGHRS, CDR2 YFSETQ. With 4 bases clipped from V and 5 bases from J, the junction kept 9 bases outside the gene matches. Here the CDR3 DNA reads TGCGCCAGCAGCCAGGGCCGCAGCGGGAACGAGCAGTACTTC. Translation: CASSQGRSGNEQYF.

The chain employs TRBV5-6 and TRBJ2-2; 11 nucleotides match TRBD1. The CDR3 consists of 16 residues. Germline values: CDR1 SGHDT, CDR2 YYEEEE. The J segment lost 3 bases and the V segment lost 2 bases, leaving 3 bases of the junction unmatched. CDR3 protein: CASSFPGQGDTGELFF. CDR3 nucleotide sequence: TGTGCCAGCAGCTTCCCGGGACAGGGGGACACCGGGGAGCTGTTTTTT.

V is TRBV6-5 and J is TRBJ1-4, with D hard to call. The germline CDR1 and CDR2 sequences are MNHEY and SVGAGI. This CDR3 has 12 amino acids. V was shortened by 5 bases and J by 7 bases, with 8 bases between the two germline ends. CDR3 in amino acids: CASSVWGEKLFF. The CDR3 nucleotides are TGTGCCAGCAGTGTCTGGGGTGAAAAACTGTTTTTT.

This chain links TRBV2 with TRBJ2-3; no reliable D call. CDR1 is SNHLY, CDR2 FYNNEI, per germline. The V end was cut by 8 bases, the J end by 0 bases, with 9 bases between. The CDR3 is 13 residues long. CDR3 sequence: CASHLDSTDTQYF. As DNA, the CDR3 is TGTGCCAGCCATCTGGACAGCACAGATACGCAGTATTTT.

CDR3 protein: CSAHSGTANEKLFF. As DNA, the CDR3 is TGCAGCGCCCACTCCGGGACGGCTAATGAAAAACTGTTTTTT. The chain recombines TRBV29-1 with TRBJ1-4, with D tentatively TRBD1 (5 bases). Germline V gives CDR1 SQVTM, CDR2 ANQGSEA. Trimming took 7 bases from V and 3 from J, leaving 15 bases between them. The CDR3 has 14 residues.

This clone has a single count. The chain uses TRBV4-2 and TRBJ2-3, with D perhaps matching TRBD1 or TRBD2 (6 bases each). The CDR3 runs 16 residues. Trimming stripped 0 bases from V and 4 bases from J, with 14 bases between. The germline V gene has CDR1 LGHNA and CDR2 YNFKEQ. In nucleotides, the CDR3 is TGTGCCAGCAGCCAAGAACCCGGGGGCAGGGCAGATACGCAGTATTTT. It specifies CASSQEPGGRADTQYF.

The chain links TRBV28 to TRBJ1-5; TRBD1 matches 7 bases. This CDR3 has 15 residues. Germline V gene data show CDR1 as MDHEN and CDR2 as SYDVKM. Trimming removed 2 bases from V and 4 bases from J; junction bases left unmatched: 5. As DNA, the CDR3 is TGTGCCAGCAGTTTAACGACAGGGCGGAATCAGCCCCAGCATTTT. Amino acid sequence: CASSLTTGRNQPQHF.

The CDR3 spells CASSLDGGSSYNSPLHF. The CDR3 nucleotides are TGTGCCAGCAGCTTGGATGGAGGGAGCTCCTATAATTCACCCCTCCACTTT. The J gene is TRBJ1-6, the V gene TRBV5-6, with D unclear. Trimming pared 0 bases from V and 0 bases from J, leaving 10 bases between. The CDR3 loop spans 17 amino acids. Germline-derived CDR1 and CDR2 are SGHDT and YYEEEE.

The chain couples TRBV28 to TRBJ1-6; D is undetermined. The germline gives CDR1 MDHEN, CDR2 SYDVKM. The length of the CDR3 is 13 residues. The V gene lost 4 bases and the J gene lost 7 bases, with 8 bases spanning the gap. Here the CDR3 reads CASSSGWNSPLHF. DNA of the CDR3: TGTGCCAGCAGTTCGGGATGGAATTCACCCCTCCACTTT. Full variable domain (missing parts from reference TRBV28 and TRBJ1-6): DVKVTQSSRYLVKRTGEKVFLECVQDMDHENMFWYRQDPGLGLRLIYFSYDVKMKEKGDIPEGYSVSREKKERFSLILESASTNQTSMYLCASSSGWNSPLHFGNGTRLTVT.

This chain connects TRBV7-8 to TRBJ1-5, with TRBD1 matching 7 bases. Per the germline V gene, CDR1 is SGHVS and CDR2 is FQNEAQ. CDR3 length: 15 residues. Trimming removed 4 bases from V and 6 bases from J; junction bases left unmatched: 9. CDR3 loop: CASSSHPTGTQPQHF. The CDR3 coding sequence is TGTGCCAGCAGCTCCCACCCGACAGGGACTCAGCCCCAGCATTTT.

The chain recombines TRBV30 with TRBJ1-4; D is possibly TRBD1 (5 bases). Germline V gene sequence: CDR1 GTSNPN, CDR2 SVGIG (reference sequence). CDR3 length: 11 amino acids. V lost 6 bases and J lost 14, with 16 bases in between. The CDR3 reads CACLVQGRLFF. CDR3 sequence (DNA): TGTGCCTGTTTAGTTCAGGGTCGGCTGTTTTTT.

This clone has just a few counts. The chain has TRBV4-1 and TRBJ2-7; TRBD1 aligns across 7 bases. The CDR3 length is 15 residues. Germline-derived CDR1 and CDR2 are MGHRA and YSYEKL. With 4 bases clipped from V and 3 bases from J, the junction kept 9 bases outside the gene matches. CDR3: CASSRAGTADYEQYF. For the CDR3, the DNA is TGCGCCAGCAGCCGGGCCGGGACAGCCGACTACGAGCAGTACTTC.

The chain uses TRBV27 and TRBJ2-1; D might be TRBD1 or TRBD2, each matching 5 bases. The CDR3 is 13 residues long. CDR1 is MNHEY and CDR2 is SMNVEV in the germline V gene (reference sequence). The V end lost 10 bases, the J end lost 3 bases, and 13 bases lay between the germline ends. The CDR3 region is CATGTGFYNEQFF. CDR3 in DNA: TGTGCCACTGGGACGGGATTCTACAATGAGCAGTTCTTC.

The J gene is TRBJ1-1, the V gene TRBV5-1, with TRBD1 as a possible D gene (5 bases). V was pared by 0 bases and J by 0 bases, with 12 bases between. The CDR3 runs to 16 residues. Germline V CDR1 and CDR2: SGHRS, YFSETQ. In DNA, the CDR3 is TGCGCCAGCAGCTTGGTTTCTGGCAGGGTGAACACTGAAGCTTTCTTT. Translated, it gives CASSLVSGRVNTEAFF.

The chain couples TRBV29-1 to TRBJ1-1; D unclear. This CDR3 spans 12 amino acids. V lost 6 bases, J lost 8 bases, and 16 bases lay in between. Germline CDR1 and CDR2: SQVTM and ANQGSEA. CDR3 bases: TGCAGCGTAAAGAAGGTGGATAGGGAAGCTTTCTTT. Translating gives CSVKKVDREAFF.

This CDR3 reads CASSSPAHRTEPNYGYTF. CDR3 coding DNA: TGCGCCAGCAGCTCACCGGCCCATCGGACAGAACCTAACTATGGCTACACCTTC. The chain combines TRBV5-1 with TRBJ1-2, with D maybe TRBD1 (6 bases). V was trimmed by 3 bases and J by 0 bases, leaving 21 bases between them. This CDR3 is 18 amino acids long. Germline loops: CDR1 SGHRS, CDR2 YFSETQ.

The chain carries TRBV28 and TRBJ2-1, with a possible D match to TRBD2 (5 bases). V gave up 8 bases and J gave up 7 bases, with 9 bases separating them. CDR3 length: 11 amino acids. Germline V gives CDR1 MDHEN, CDR2 SYDVKM. CDR3 sequence: CASLRENEQFF. Here the CDR3 DNA reads TGTGCCAGCTTGAGGGAGAATGAGCAGTTCTTC.

The J gene is TRBJ2-5, the V gene TRBV21-1. TRBV21-1 represents a pseudogene. The CDR3 spans 12 residues. CDR3 in DNA: TGTGCCAGCAGCAAAGAGCAAGAGACCCAGTACTTC. Translated, it gives CASSKEQETQYF.

This chain's CDR3 is CASSRQGYGYGYTF. CDR3 nucleotide sequence: TGTGCCAGCAGCCGACAGGGATACGGCTATGGCTACACCTTC. The chain links TRBV7-9 to TRBJ1-2; 7 nucleotides line up with TRBD1. The CDR3 length is 14 residues. CDR1 SEHNR and CDR2 FQNEAQ come from the germline V gene (reference sequence). V was clipped by 5 bases and J by 4 bases; unmatched bases: 7.

V usage is TRBV27 and J usage is TRBJ2-7; 8 nucleotides match TRBD2. The trim removed 4 bases at V and 5 bases at J, leaving 10 bases unmatched. The CDR3 loop spans 15 amino acids. In germline, CDR1 is MNHEY, CDR2 SMNVEV (reference sequence). In DNA, the CDR3 is TGTGCCAGCAGTTCGTCCGGGACTAGTATCCACGAGCAGTACTTC. It is translated as CASSSSGTSIHEQYF.